These T cell receptor beta chains were read from a single sample in a study of T cell responses to AZD1222 COVID-19 vaccine. Measured with immunoSEQ multiplex PCR; TCRdb has only the in-frame clones, and not every one. The sample lists 70,000 to 100,000 clones, over 75% occurring once. The sample in question was peripheral blood, obtained 28 days after the second AZD1222 dose. These receptors all come from an adult who received the AZD1222 COVID-19 vaccine. The CDR3 runs from the conserved cysteine through the conserved F or W. Each record gives: J gene, V gene, CDR3 protein.

TRBJ2-1	TRBV28	CASSPLGQGTYNEQFF
TRBJ1-1	TRBV7-9	CASRSDMPNTEAFF
TRBJ2-4	TRBV29-1	CSVQGLAKNIQYF
TRBJ2-3	TRBV14	CASSQERLRGLPTDTQYF
TRBJ1-6	TRBV7-2	CASSFIQGPTNSPLHF
TRBJ1-1	TRBV7-3	CASSSRAGYTEAFF
TRBJ2-2	TRBV3-1/TRBV3-2	CASTRNPGRTGGIGELFF
TRBJ2-1	TRBV7-6	CASSLGSGGAGNEQFF
TRBJ2-5	TRBV28	CASRDSGGPGETQYF
TRBJ1-2	TRBV25-1	CASSVAGGAGGYTF
TRBJ1-5	TRBV4-1	CASSQDRSRGYNQPQHF
TRBJ2-7	TRBV18	CASSPLRGRDTFYEQYF
TRBJ2-1	TRBV7-2	CASSLAGGPYNEQFF
TRBJ1-1	TRBV12-3/TRBV12-4	CASSSLGTEAFF
TRBJ2-7	TRBV27	CASSLTGAYEQYF
TRBJ1-5	TRBV7-2	CASSLHTEGSNQPQHF
TRBJ1-1	TRBV4-1	CASSQDRDLNTEAFF